This entry concerns a single T cell receptor beta chain. The record originates from a study of blood T cell repertoires in COVID-19. Study information: The analysed material was cDNA or gDNA that came from T cells, B-cell-depleted T cells, or PBMCs.

V shed 0 bases and J shed 5 bases, with 8 bases lying between them. The length of the CDR3 is 13 residues. Germline V gene sequence: CDR1 SGHDT, CDR2 YYEEEE. The repertoire was sequenced with immunoSEQ multiplex PCR; TCRdb's copy has only in-frame clones and lacks some. The sample contains approximately 100,000 clones, around 90% of which appear only once. This TCR derives from an older woman with acute or convalescent COVID-19. V and J are TRBV5-6 and TRBJ2-5; D uncertain. The sequenced sample consisted of peripheral blood. CDR3 sequence reads: CASSLGAWETQYF. In nucleotides, the CDR3 is TGTGCCAGCAGCTTGGGGGCCTGGGAGACCCAGTACTTC.